This entry features one T cell receptor beta chain sequence. The sample is drawn from a study of blood T cell repertoires in COVID-19. Across the study: From T cells, B-cell-depleted T cells, or PBMCs came the material, which was cDNA or gDNA.

The authors' processing: Reference gene primers were amplified, and this amplification served to estimate nucleated cell counts. This table comes from immunoSEQ multiplex PCR, and its TCRdb copy is limited to in-frame clones, with some not included. That table is the source of V, J and clone size, and D and trimming were worked out from the DNA. The repertoire holds approximately 94,000 clones, around 85% seen once, with 9.5% to 15% in the top ten. Germline assignment: CDR1 LGHDT and CDR2 YNNKEL (reference sequence). CDR3 length: 15 residues. The V gene end was trimmed by 5 bases and the J gene end by 9 bases; junction bases not matched to a gene: 4.

Sequenced input: peripheral blood. The source is a human donor in a cohort sampled during active COVID-19. V gene TRBV3-1 (or the pseudogene TRBV3-2) combines with J gene TRBJ2-1; 16 bases agree with TRBD2. The CDR3: CASSLGTSGRGEQFF. CDR3 in DNA: TGTGCCAGCAGCTTGGGGACTAGCGGGAGGGGTGAGCAGTTCTTC.